This T cell receptor beta chain was found in a study of blood T cell repertoires in COVID-19. V lost 0 bases and J 5 bases, leaving 16 bases between the germline ends. The CDR3 consists of 16 residues. Germline V gives CDR1 MNHEY, CDR2 SVGAGI. Here immunoSEQ multiplex PCR was the method, and the copy in TCRdb shows in-frame clones only, minus some. The sample records about 320,000 clones, roughly 89% being singletons. The sequence was obtained from a woman aged 25 to 39 with COVID-19, enrolled during active disease. The V and J genes are TRBV6-5 and TRBJ1-1; D is unclear. Sequencing was carried out using peripheral blood. CDR3 residues: CASSYSIGERGTEAFF. DNA of the CDR3: TGTGCCAGCAGTTACTCGATTGGGGAGAGAGGGACTGAAGCTTTCTTT.